One sample yielded the 18 T cell receptor beta chains listed below, sequenced in a study of blood T cell repertoires in COVID-19. Using immunoSEQ multiplex PCR, the repertoire was profiled, and TCRdb retains in-frame clones only, with some absent. The repertoire has about 73,000 clones, about 80% of them found once; the top ten carry over 25%. The sequenced sample was peripheral blood. The receptors derive from a human donor in a cohort sampled during active COVID-19.

This chain uses TRBV29-1 with TRBJ2-7; 9 bases fit TRBD1. Germline values: CDR1 SQVTM, CDR2 ANQGSEA. J gave up 3 bases and V 7 bases, and 13 bases lay outside the gene matches. The CDR3 loop spans 15 amino acids. CDR3 nucleotides: TGCAGCGCTGCGTCCAGGGACAGGGTCAACTACGAGCAGTACTTC. The encoded protein is CSAASRDRVNYEQYF.

The V and J genes are TRBV9 and TRBJ2-5; TRBD2 might be the D (7 bases). With 0 bases removed from V and 6 bases from J, the gap between germline ends came to 18 bases. The CDR3 extends over 16 amino acids. Germline V CDR1 and CDR2: SGDLS, YYNGEE. In DNA, the CDR3 is TGTGCCAGCAGCGTAGGAGGGGGGGCGGACTCGAAGACCCAGTACTTC. It is translated as CASSVGGGADSKTQYF.

V gene TRBV6-6 combines with J gene TRBJ2-7; 8 bases map to TRBD1. V was pared by 8 bases and J by 7 bases, with 10 bases of the junction left unmatched. CDR3 length equals 13 residues. CDR1 and CDR2 from the germline V gene are MNHNY and SVGAGI (reference sequence). Here the CDR3 DNA reads TGTGCCAGCCGGGCAGGGGGCAAGTGGGAGCAGTACTTC. Protein: CASRAGGKWEQYF.

In its sample, this clone was seen a few times. This CDR3 is CASRPGTGFAKLFF. In DNA, the CDR3 is TGTGCCAGCAGACCCGGGACAGGGTTTGCAAAACTGTTTTTT. The genes are TRBV7-9 and TRBJ1-4, with 9 bases aligning to TRBD1. The CDR3 runs 14 residues. Trimming cost V 6 bases and J 10 bases; bases outside gene matches: 9. The V gene's germline CDR1 is SEHNR and CDR2 FQNEAQ (reference sequence).

J is TRBJ2-3 and V is TRBV27, with TRBD1 identical over 10 bases. Germline lookup yields CDR1 MNHEY and CDR2 SMNVEV (reference sequence). After removal of 0 bases from V and 1 base from J, the junction contained 1 base not matched to a gene. The CDR3 sequence is 16 residues long. This CDR3 is CASSLSGTGGTDTQYF. In DNA form, the CDR3 reads TGTGCCAGCAGTTTATCAGGGACAGGGGGCACAGATACGCAGTATTTT.

The chain has TRBV5-4 and TRBJ1-2; 7 bases are a match to TRBD1. Germline CDR1 SGHNT, CDR2 YYREEE (reference sequence). The CDR3 extends over 15 amino acids. With V trimmed by 0 bases and J by 7 bases, 9 bases remained unmatched. CDR3 residues: CASSLDLQGGSGYTF. In DNA, the CDR3 is TGTGCCAGCAGCTTGGACTTGCAGGGGGGAAGTGGCTACACCTTC. Drawing the rest from reference TRBV5-4 and TRBJ1-2, the complete variable domain is ETGVTQSPTHLIKTRGQQVTLRCSSQSGHNTVSWYQQALGQGPQFIFQYYREEENGRGNFPPRFSGLQFPNYSSELNVNALELDDSALYLCASSLDLQGGSGYTFGSGTRLTVV.

The chain joins TRBV7-9 to TRBJ2-4, with 7 bases matching TRBD1. Germline trimming cut 2 bases from V and 6 bases from J; bases unmatched to any gene: 4. The germline CDR1 and CDR2 sequences are SEHNR and FQNEAQ (reference sequence). CDR3 length: 14 residues. CDR3 in DNA: TGTGCCAGCAGCTTACTCGGGACAGCAAACATTCAGTACTTC. Translation gives CASSLLGTANIQYF. The variable domain in full, with the rest retrieved from reference TRBV7-9 and TRBJ2-4, is DTGVSQNPRHKITKRGQNVTFRCDPISEHNRLYWYRQTLGQGPEFLTYFQNEAQLEKSRLLSDRFSAERPKGSFSTLEIQRTEQGDSAMYLCASSLLGTANIQYFGAGTRLSVL.

The rearrangement uses TRBV24-1 and TRBJ2-7; 7 bases align to TRBD1. Germline V gene data show CDR1 as KGHDR and CDR2 as SFDVKD. The V and J ends lost 7 bases and 0 bases, in that order; junction bases with no gene match: 8. The CDR3 covers 15 residues. The CDR3 reads CATRASGTDSYEQYF. In DNA form, the CDR3 reads TGTGCCACCAGAGCATCCGGGACAGACTCCTACGAGCAGTACTTC.

The chain has TRBV5-6 and TRBJ1-2; D uncertain. Germline CDR1 reads SGHDT; CDR2 reads YYEEEE. V was clipped by 0 bases and J by 3 bases, with 12 bases between them. This CDR3 is built from 15 residues. CDR3 sequence (DNA): TGTGCCAGCAGCTTGGGAACTCGGGTTTACTATGGCTACACCTTC. Residues: CASSLGTRVYYGYTF.

The chain is built from TRBV2 and TRBJ2-1; 8 positions match TRBD1. This CDR3 has 13 residues. V was clipped by 6 bases and J by 12 bases; unmatched bases: 10. CDR1 is SNHLY and CDR2 is FYNNEI in the germline V gene. The CDR3 DNA reads as TGTGCCAGCAGCCGGGACAGGACCTGGGGGCAGTTCTTC. Translation gives CASSRDRTWGQFF.

This chain's CDR3 is CASSIAAEDEQYF. The CDR3 DNA reads as TGTGCCAGTAGTATAGCGGCGGAAGATGAGCAGTACTTC. The chain links TRBV19 to TRBJ2-7; D not certain. CDR3 length equals 13 residues. In germline, CDR1 is LNHDA, CDR2 SQIVND (reference sequence). The V end lost 1 base, the J end lost 7 bases, and 11 bases lay between the germline ends.

The chain combines TRBV5-1 with TRBJ2-1; 10 bases match TRBD2. J gave up 5 bases and V 4 bases, and 9 bases lay outside the gene matches. Germline CDR1 and CDR2: SGHRS and YFSETQ. CDR3 length: 16 residues. CDR3 region: CASSPERGGPNNEQFF. The CDR3 DNA is TGCGCCAGCAGCCCCGAGCGGGGGGGGCCTAACAATGAGCAGTTCTTC.

The chain links TRBV4-1 to TRBJ2-2, with 10 bases fitting TRBD1. This CDR3 contains 21 residues. The ends lost 5 bases at V and 1 base at J; junction bases unmatched: 19. Germline values: CDR1 MGHRA, CDR2 YSYEKL. The CDR3: CASSSKATTGGEGENTGELFF. The CDR3, as DNA: TGCGCCAGCAGCTCAAAAGCCACGACAGGGGGCGAGGGGGAGAACACCGGGGAGCTGTTTTTT.

In its sample, this clone was seen a few times. V gene TRBV18 combines with J gene TRBJ1-1, with 8 bases lining up with TRBD1. Per the germline V gene, CDR1 is KGHSH and CDR2 is LQKENI. This CDR3 region has 14 residues. V lost 2 bases and J lost 8; bases outside the gene matches: 7. This CDR3 is CASSPEVRGHEAFF. CDR3 coding DNA: TGTGCCAGCTCACCAGAAGTCAGGGGGCACGAAGCTTTCTTT. Based on the CDR3 plus reference TRBV18 and TRBJ1-1, the full variable domain is NAGVMQNPRHLVRRRGQEARLRCSPMKGHSHVYWYRQLPEEGLKFMVYLQKENIIDESGMPKERFSAEFPKEGPSILRIQQVVRGDSAAYFCASSPEVRGHEAFFGQGTRLTVV.

This clone was recorded once. The chain is built from TRBV9 and TRBJ1-6; D is undetermined. Germline V lookup: CDR1 SGDLS, CDR2 YYNGEE. There are 15 residues in the CDR3. V shed 2 bases and J shed 7 bases, with 13 bases lying between them. The CDR3 sequence: CASSVQAARNSPLHF. The CDR3 nucleotides read TGTGCCAGCAGCGTCCAGGCCGCACGGAATTCACCCCTCCACTTT.

The chain joins TRBV6-1 to TRBJ2-3; the match to TRBD1 covers 8 bases. Per germline, CDR1 MNHNS and CDR2 SASEGT. The CDR3 runs 16 residues. V trimming: 0 bases; J trimming: 5 bases; junction bases outside the gene matches: 7. CDR3: CASSEAEDRAGDTQYF. The CDR3 DNA reads TGTGCCAGCAGTGAAGCCGAGGACAGGGCTGGAGATACGCAGTATTTT.

The chain has TRBV14 and TRBJ1-1; possibly TRBD1 for D (6 bases). This CDR3 has 14 amino acids. V lost 6 bases and J 6 bases, leaving 17 bases between the germline ends. Germline lookup yields CDR1 SGHDN and CDR2 FVKESK. CDR3: CASSPRGGPPEAFF. The CDR3 DNA is TGTGCCAGCAGTCCTCGGGGGGGGCCTCCTGAAGCTTTCTTT.

This clone has just one count. This sequence joins TRBV7-8 and TRBJ1-1, with 8 bases identical to TRBD1. J lost 0 bases, V lost 4 bases, and 4 bases had no gene match. CDR3 length: 15 amino acids. CDR1 SGHVS and CDR2 FQNEAQ come from the germline V gene. The CDR3 is CASSSRTGMNTEAFF. CDR3 coding DNA: TGTGCCAGCAGCTCAAGGACAGGGATGAACACTGAAGCTTTCTTT.